Listed below are T cell receptor beta chains from one sample, sequenced in a study of cytomegalovirus exposure and HLA in healthy donors. Method: immunoSEQ multiplex PCR; TCRdb's copy keeps in-frame clones and lacks some. The sample lists roughly 90,000 clones, roughly 70% occurring once. The sequenced sample consisted of PBMCs. The receptors here all came from a man aged 25 to 40 in good health and CMV-seropositive. Each CDR3 is given with its conserved first and last residue. D genes are given only for firm matches. Clone size is shown for a subset of rows, as once, few, many or a class of expanded clone.

>TRBJ1-1|TRBV6-6|NA|NA
TGTGCCAGCACCCTAGGAGGGGTTAGTGAAGCTTTCTTT
CASTLGGVSEAFF
>TRBJ2-1|TRBV5-4|TRBD2|NA
TGTGCCAGCAGCCCGGGACTAGAGGCTTACAATGAGCAGTTCTTC
CASSPGLEAYNEQFF
>TRBJ1-1|TRBV7-9|NA|NA
TGTTCCACCGAGCCGAGAGAGGCTGAAGCTTTCTTT
CSTEPREAEAFF
>TRBJ1-1|TRBV6-1|NA|few
TGTGCCAGCAGTCGATCAGCGGCTTTCTTT
CASSRSAAFF
>TRBJ2-2|TRBV5-1|NA|NA
TGCGCCAGCAGCTACAGGGCCGAGAACACCGGGGAGCTGTTTTTT
CASSYRAENTGELFF
>TRBJ2-7|TRBV2|TRBD1|NA
TGTGCCACCAGACAGGGGATCCCCTACGAGCAGTACTTC
CATRQGIPYEQYF
>TRBJ2-5|TRBV11-3|NA|NA
TGTGCCAGCAGCGAAGGGACTGGAGGGGAGACCCAGTACTTC
CASSEGTGGETQYF
>TRBJ2-7|TRBV19|NA|NA
TGTGCCAGTAGTACCGCAGACTCCTACGAGCAGTACTTC
CASSTADSYEQYF
>TRBJ1-6|TRBV7-6|NA|NA
TGTGCCAGCAGCTTAGAGGCGACTGAGAATTCACCCCTCCACTTT
CASSLEATENSPLHF
>TRBJ1-1|TRBV7-2|NA|few
TGTGCCAGCAGCTTAAGTTGGGGGGGGGCGGCGGGCACTGAAGCTTTCTTT
CASSLSWGGAAGTEAFF
>TRBJ2-5|TRBV18|NA|NA
TGTGCCAGCTCACCAGACAGATCTAGGTGGGAAGAGACCCAGTACTTC
CASSPDRSRWEETQYF
>TRBJ2-7|TRBV6-6|NA|NA
TGTGCCAGCAGTCACCCCAGCTACGAGCAGTACTTC
CASSHPSYEQYF
>TRBJ2-1|TRBV7-9|TRBD1|few
TGTGCCAGCAGCCCCACAGGGGGCGCCAACAATGAGCAGTTCTTC
CASSPTGGANNEQFF
>TRBJ1-6|TRBV5-1|TRBD1|NA
TGCGCCAGCAGGCAGGGGACAGGGGGCGCAAATAATTCACCCCTCCACTTT
CASRQGTGGANNSPLHF
>TRBJ1-3|TRBV15|NA|NA
TGTGCCACCAGCATCGACAGGATGGTTGGAAACACCATATATTTT
CATSIDRMVGNTIYF
>TRBJ2-7|TRBV10-3|TRBD2|NA
TGTGCCGTCGTAGCGGGAGGGCTGAACGAGCAGTACTTC
CAVVAGGLNEQYF
>TRBJ2-3|TRBV10-1|TRBD2|NA
TGCGCCAGCAGTGAAGGACTAGCGGGGGGCACAGATACGCAGTATTTT
CASSEGLAGGTDTQYF
>TRBJ2-5|TRBV15|NA|NA
TGTGCCACCAGCAGAGTTTGGGGATCTGGACAGGAGACCCAGTACTTC
CATSRVWGSGQETQYF
>TRBJ2-7|TRBV7-8|TRBD1|few
TGTGCCAGCAGCCCGACGGACAGGGAATTGGTTCTCATCGAGCAGTACTTC
CASSPTDRELVLIEQYF
>TRBJ1-1|TRBV6-5|NA|few
TGTGCCAGCAGAAGAGGGGGGAACACTGAAGCTTTCTTT
CASRRGGNTEAFF
>TRBJ2-1|TRBV27|NA|NA
TGTGCCAGCAGTTTAAATGGGGCCTCCTACAATGAGCAGTTCTTC
CASSLNGASYNEQFF
>TRBJ2-2|TRBV28|TRBD1|NA
TGTGCCAGCAGTCCCCTCCCAGGGGGATTTACCGGGGAGCTGTTTTTT
CASSPLPGGFTGELFF
>TRBJ2-7|TRBV7-9|TRBD2|NA
TGTGCCAGCATTCCTGATAGGACTAGCGGGAGGGCCCAGGACGAGCAGTACTTC
CASIPDRTSGRAQDEQYF
>TRBJ2-7|TRBV4-1|TRBD2|NA
TGCGCCAGCAGCCCCGGTCGCGGGAGGGCCTTCTACGAGCAGTACTTC
CASSPGRGRAFYEQYF
>TRBJ1-3|TRBV9|TRBD1|NA
TGTGCCAGCACCGGGACAGGGGGCAACACCATATATTTT
CASTGTGGNTIYF
>TRBJ1-2|TRBV4-1|TRBD1|NA
TGCGCCAGCAGCCAAGATATGGGACAGGGACTGTATGGCTACACCTTC
CASSQDMGQGLYGYTF
>TRBJ2-2|TRBV7-9|TRBD2|once
TGTGCCAGCACCCCAGCGGGGAGTAGCACCGGGGAGCTGTTTTTT
CASTPAGSSTGELFF
>TRBJ1-2|TRBV15|TRBD1|NA
TGTGCCACCAGCAGAGTAACAGGGGGCGAAACTAACTATGGCTACACCTTC
CATSRVTGGETNYGYTF
>TRBJ2-5|TRBV5-1|TRBD2|NA
TGCGCCAGCAGCCTGGGAGCGGGAGCCGAGACCCAGTACTTC
CASSLGAGAETQYF
>TRBJ1-2|TRBV29-1|TRBD1|NA
TGCAGCGTCCGACAGGGGGAAGACTATGGCTACCCCTTC
CSVRQGEDYGYPF
>TRBJ2-1|TRBV25-1|TRBD2|few
TGTGCCAGCAGTGAAAGGCTAGCGGGAGCATGGGAGCAGTTCTTC
CASSERLAGAWEQFF
>TRBJ1-2|TRBV6-5|NA|NA
TGTGCCGGGTCAGGTCCTAACTATGGCTACACCTTC
CAGSGPNYGYTF
>TRBJ1-1|TRBV7-6|NA|NA
TGTGCCAGCAGCCCCCGACAGGACATGAACACTGAAGCTTTCTTT
CASSPRQDMNTEAFF
>TRBJ2-1|TRBV10-1|TRBD1|NA
TGCGCCACCTCCGGGACAGGCTACAATGAGCAGTTCTTC
CATSGTGYNEQFF
>TRBJ2-7|TRBV25-1|NA|once
TGTGCCAGCAGTGGACAGGCACCAAGCTCCTACGAGCAGTACTTC
CASSGQAPSSYEQYF
>TRBJ2-5|TRBV2|TRBD1|NA
TGTGCCAGCAGGACAGGGGGGAGCCAAGAGACCCAGTACTTC
CASRTGGSQETQYF